This record concerns one T cell receptor (beta chain) sequence. These data are taken from a study of blood T cell repertoires in COVID-19. Study-wide background: Some COVID-19 samples were acute and others convalescent; all came from the United States, Italy and Spain. The analysed material was cDNA or gDNA that came from T cells, B-cell-depleted T cells, or PBMCs.

Germline V gene sequence: CDR1 LGHNA, CDR2 YSLEER. The length of the CDR3 is 16 residues. V lost 2 bases and J lost 6; bases outside the gene matches: 8. In the study's own analysis: Amplification with reference gene primers provided the estimates of nucleated cell counts. The table came from immunoSEQ multiplex PCR; TCRdb's copy has only in-frame clones and leaves some out. The DNA gave D and trimming, while V, J and clone size come from that table. Of roughly 120,000 clones listed, around 89% are singletons. The rearrangement links TRBV4-3 to TRBJ1-4, with 8 bases identical to TRBD1. This clonotype was sampled from an older woman with COVID-19, enrolled during active disease. Sequences were obtained from peripheral blood. This CDR3 is CASSQTRTGLDEKLFF. For the CDR3, the DNA is TGCGCCAGCAGCCAAACCCGGACAGGGTTGGATGAAAAACTGTTTTTT.